Described below is a single T cell receptor (beta chain) sequence and its context. The entry originates in a study of technical replicates of blood from a few donors. Assay: immunoSEQ multiplex PCR; the TCRdb copy retains only in-frame clones and omits some. Among under 100,000 clones listed, almost 96% were seen once. This CDR3 contains 13 residues. V was clipped by 6 bases and J by 10 bases; unmatched bases: 6. Germline loops: CDR1 SGHVS, CDR2 FQNEAQ. The J gene is TRBJ1-6, the V gene TRBV7-8; the match to TRBD1 covers 7 bases. The material sequenced was T cells isolated from PBMCs. The sequence was collected from a human donor in good health. CDR3 nucleotide sequence: TGTGCCAGCAGTCCCGACAGGGTCTCACCCCTCCACTTT. This codes for CASSPDRVSPLHF. The full variable domain, its missing parts supplied by reference TRBV7-8 and TRBJ1-6, is GAGVSQSPRYKVAKRGQDVALRCDPISGHVSLFWYQQALGQGPEFLTYFQNEAQLDKSGLPSDRFFAERPEGSVSTLKIQRTQQEDSAVYLCASSPDRVSPLHFGNGTRLTVT.